Listed here are 8 T cell receptor beta chains from one sample, sequenced in a study of early T cells in non-severe SARS-CoV-2 infection. TCRdb re-called the 5' RACE reads through MiXCR, storing one row per CDR3 protein. The sample has fewer than 30,000 distinct CDR3 sequences; roughly 9.7% are singletons. The sequenced sample consisted of whole blood. The receptors were sampled from an adult who was a healthcare worker with PCR-confirmed SARS-CoV-2 infection or an uninfected control (not recorded which).

This chain links TRBV29-1 with TRBJ1-1; D is possibly TRBD1 (6 bases). In germline, CDR1 is SQVTM, CDR2 ANQGSEA. This CDR3 contains 13 residues. V was pared by 6 bases and J by 1 base, with 12 bases between. CDR3 protein: CSVSRGGNTEAFF. The DNA of the CDR3 is TGCAGCGTGTCCAGGGGAGGGAACACTGAAGCTTTCTTT.

The J gene is TRBJ1-2, the V gene TRBV10-3, with a weak D call TRBD1 (5 bases). This CDR3 is 14 amino acids long. Germline V CDR1 and CDR2: ENHRY, SYGVKD. V lost 6 bases to trimming and J lost 3 bases, with 14 bases between them. This CDR3 is CAISLPGGDYGYTF. As DNA, the CDR3 is TGTGCCATCAGCCTCCCGGGGGGGGACTATGGCTACACCTTC.

In its sample, this clonotype was seen many times. The V and J genes are TRBV4-3 and TRBJ1-4; 7 nucleotides align to TRBD1. This CDR3 has 17 amino acids. After removal of 5 bases from V and 6 bases from J, the junction contained 15 bases not matched to a gene. Germline CDR1 and CDR2: LGHNA and YSLEER. CDR3 DNA sequence: TGCGCCAGCAGCGCCCTCTCGACAGGGAGAGGCTATGAAAAACTGTTTTTT. Its protein is CASSALSTGRGYEKLFF.

This clonotype came up many times. This sequence joins TRBV18 and TRBJ1-4; 8 nucleotides agree with TRBD1. The length of the CDR3 is 19 residues. V lost 3 bases and J lost 0; bases outside the gene matches: 12. Germline V gene data show CDR1 as KGHSH and CDR2 as LQKENI. CDR3 sequence reads: CASSPRGQGPQATNEKLFF. The CDR3 DNA is TGTGCCAGCTCACCTCGCGGACAGGGCCCTCAAGCAACTAATGAAAAACTGTTTTTT.

The genes are TRBV12-3 or TRBV12-4 and TRBJ1-6; D is uncertain. Trimming removed 2 bases from V and 13 bases from J, with 12 bases in between. The CDR3 is made up of 13 amino acids. This CDR3 is CASSLRSGSPLHF. The DNA of the CDR3 is TGTGCCAGCAGTTTAAGGTCCGGATCCCCCCTCCACTTT.

The sample holds many counts of this clonotype. The rearrangement links TRBV7-6 to TRBJ1-2; TRBD1 aligns across 7 bases. Germline loops: CDR1 SGHVS, CDR2 FNYEAQ. This CDR3 spans 15 amino acids. Germline trimming cut 5 bases from V and 6 bases from J; bases unmatched to any gene: 12. Here the CDR3 DNA reads TGTGCCAGCAGCGTTCGACAGGGATTGGCGGATGGCTACACCTTC. It encodes CASSVRQGLADGYTF.

The chain links TRBV11-2 to TRBJ1-6; possibly TRBD1 for D (6 bases). The germline V gene has CDR1 SGHAT and CDR2 FQNNGV. The CDR3 sequence is 14 residues long. Trimming removed 4 bases at V and 5 bases at J, with 9 bases between. CDR3 DNA: TGTGCCAGCAGCTCCAGGGGTAATAATTCACCCCTCCACTTT. Translating gives CASSSRGNNSPLHF.

This sequence joins TRBV11-3 and TRBJ2-3; D could derive from TRBD1 or TRBD2 (5 bases each). Germline V gives CDR1 SGHNT, CDR2 YENEEA. V gave up 1 base and J gave up 9 bases, with 20 bases separating them. The CDR3 has 16 residues. The CDR3 DNA is TGTGCCAGCAGCTTAGGTTGGAAGGGGAGCAAAGACACGCAGTATTTT. Its protein is CASSLGWKGSKDTQYF.